The TCR beta chain described here comes from a study of blood T cells in healthy people across ages. Primers used in a second PCR of about 6 to 11 cycles were a sample-barcoded 5' primer and a J-beta primer mix. Each CDR3 protein gets one entry after TCRdb re-called the 5' RACE reads with MiXCR. The data show about 800,000 distinct CDR3 sequences, with approximately 25% seen just once and approximately 4% held by the top ten. Regarding this clonotype: What it recognizes is unknown.

Germline CDR1 reads ENHRY; CDR2 reads SYGVKD. This CDR3 is 15 amino acids long. Trimming stripped 2 bases from V and 2 bases from J, with 12 bases between. About 10 milliliters of peripheral blood were drawn from each donor. The study, taken as a whole, reports: Older age went with lower TCR beta diversity per million T cells, in a roughly linear way. Diversity estimates from one million T cells were considered underestimates. Possibly, changes in expanded clonotypes were confounded because donor CMV status was unknown.

These data were also filed under a second study, of T cells of mothers and their children.

Sequencing was done on a sample of blood. The TCR sequence derives from a boy aged 5 to 17 in good health. The chain recombines TRBV10-3 with TRBJ1-1; D may be TRBD1 (5 bases). The CDR3 nucleotides read TGTGCCATCAGTGAGCCAGGGACGGGAAACACTGAAGCTTTCTTT. Amino acids: CAISEPGTGNTEAFF.